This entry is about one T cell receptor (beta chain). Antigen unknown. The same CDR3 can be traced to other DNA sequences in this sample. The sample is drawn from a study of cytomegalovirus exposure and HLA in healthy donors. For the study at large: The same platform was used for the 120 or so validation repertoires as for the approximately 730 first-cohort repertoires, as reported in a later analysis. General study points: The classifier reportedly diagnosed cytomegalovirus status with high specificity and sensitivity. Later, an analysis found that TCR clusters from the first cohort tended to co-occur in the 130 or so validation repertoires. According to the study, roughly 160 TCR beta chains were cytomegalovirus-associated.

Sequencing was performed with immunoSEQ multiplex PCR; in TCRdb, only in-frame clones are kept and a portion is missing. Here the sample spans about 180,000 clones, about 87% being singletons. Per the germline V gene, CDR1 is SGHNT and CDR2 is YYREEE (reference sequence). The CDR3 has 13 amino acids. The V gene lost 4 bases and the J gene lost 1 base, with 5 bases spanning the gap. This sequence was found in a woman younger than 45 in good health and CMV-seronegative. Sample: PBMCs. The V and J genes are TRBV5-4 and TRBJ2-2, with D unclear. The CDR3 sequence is CASSPGNTGELFF. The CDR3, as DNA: TGTGCCAGCAGCCCAGGGAACACCGGGGAGCTGTTTTTT.